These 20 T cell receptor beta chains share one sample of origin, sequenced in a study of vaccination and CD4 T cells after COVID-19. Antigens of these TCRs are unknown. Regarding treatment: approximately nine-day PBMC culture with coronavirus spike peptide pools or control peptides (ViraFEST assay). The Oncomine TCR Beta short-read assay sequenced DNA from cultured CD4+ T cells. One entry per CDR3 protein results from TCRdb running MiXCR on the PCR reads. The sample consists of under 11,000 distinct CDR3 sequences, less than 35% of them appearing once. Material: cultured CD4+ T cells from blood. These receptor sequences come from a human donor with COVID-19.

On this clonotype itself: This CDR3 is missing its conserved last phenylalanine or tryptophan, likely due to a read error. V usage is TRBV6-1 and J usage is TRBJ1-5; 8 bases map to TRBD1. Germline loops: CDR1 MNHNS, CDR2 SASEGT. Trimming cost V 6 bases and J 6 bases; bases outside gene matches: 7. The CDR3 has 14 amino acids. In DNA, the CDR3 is TGTGCCAGCAGCGGACAGGGAAAAGTTCAGCCCCAGCATCTT. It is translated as CASSGQGKVQPQHL.

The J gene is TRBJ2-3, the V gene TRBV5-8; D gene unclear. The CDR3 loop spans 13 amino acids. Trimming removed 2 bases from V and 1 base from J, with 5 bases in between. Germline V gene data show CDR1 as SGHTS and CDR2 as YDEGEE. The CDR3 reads CASSFPGTDTQYF. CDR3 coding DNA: TGTGCCAGCAGCTTCCCAGGCACAGATACGCAGTATTTT.

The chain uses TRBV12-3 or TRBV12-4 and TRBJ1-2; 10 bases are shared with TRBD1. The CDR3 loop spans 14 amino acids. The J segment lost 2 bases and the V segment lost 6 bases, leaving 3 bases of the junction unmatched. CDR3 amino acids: CASRRQGANYGYTF. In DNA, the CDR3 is TGTGCCAGCAGAAGACAGGGGGCCAACTATGGCTACACCTTC.

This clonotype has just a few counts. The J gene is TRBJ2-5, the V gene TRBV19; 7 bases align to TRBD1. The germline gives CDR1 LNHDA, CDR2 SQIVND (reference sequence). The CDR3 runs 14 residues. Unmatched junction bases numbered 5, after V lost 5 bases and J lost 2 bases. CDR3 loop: CASSVRQGQETQYF. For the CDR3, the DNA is TGTGCCAGTAGTGTACGACAGGGACAAGAGACCCAGTACTTC.

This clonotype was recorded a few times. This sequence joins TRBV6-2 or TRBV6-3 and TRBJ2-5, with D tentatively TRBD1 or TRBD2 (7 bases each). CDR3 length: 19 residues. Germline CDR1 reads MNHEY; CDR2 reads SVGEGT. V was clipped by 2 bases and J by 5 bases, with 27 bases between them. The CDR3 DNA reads TGTGCCAGCAGTTACCCCCCCCTATCAATGGGAGGGGGCGAGGAGACCCAGTACTTC. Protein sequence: CASSYPPLSMGGGEETQYF.

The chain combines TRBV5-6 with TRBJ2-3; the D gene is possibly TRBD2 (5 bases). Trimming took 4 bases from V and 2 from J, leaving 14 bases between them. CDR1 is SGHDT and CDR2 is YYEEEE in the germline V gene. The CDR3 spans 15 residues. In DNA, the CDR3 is TGTGCCAGCAGCGCGGGTCGTACCTTCACAGATACGCAGTATTTT. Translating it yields CASSAGRTFTDTQYF.

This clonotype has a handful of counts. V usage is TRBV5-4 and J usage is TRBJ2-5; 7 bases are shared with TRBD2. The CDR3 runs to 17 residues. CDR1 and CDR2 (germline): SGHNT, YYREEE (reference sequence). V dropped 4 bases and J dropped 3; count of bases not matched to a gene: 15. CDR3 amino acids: CASSLMSGAEPKETQYF. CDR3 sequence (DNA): TGTGCCAGCAGCCTGATGAGCGGGGCCGAACCTAAAGAGACCCAGTACTTC.

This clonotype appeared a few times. The CDR3: CSAPLGRGYGYTF. DNA of the CDR3: TGCAGTGCTCCCTTAGGCCGAGGATATGGCTACACCTTC. V is TRBV20-1 and J is TRBJ1-2; D remains unclear. The germline CDR1 and CDR2 sequences are DFQATT and SNEGSKA (reference sequence). The V and J ends lost 5 bases and 5 bases respectively, with 15 bases between them. This CDR3 spans 13 amino acids.

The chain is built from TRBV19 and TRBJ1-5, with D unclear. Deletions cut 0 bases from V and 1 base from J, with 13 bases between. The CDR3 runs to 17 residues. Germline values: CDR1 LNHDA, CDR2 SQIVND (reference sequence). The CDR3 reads CASSIDQKGASNQPQHF. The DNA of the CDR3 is TGTGCCAGTAGTATAGATCAAAAGGGAGCGAGCAATCAGCCCCAGCATTTT.

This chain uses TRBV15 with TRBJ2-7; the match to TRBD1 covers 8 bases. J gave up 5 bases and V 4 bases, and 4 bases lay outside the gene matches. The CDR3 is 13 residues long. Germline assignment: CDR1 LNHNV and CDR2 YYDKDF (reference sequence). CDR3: CATSTRQGNEQYF. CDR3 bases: TGTGCCACCAGCACAAGACAGGGGAACGAGCAGTACTTC.

The DNA of the CDR3 is TGTGCCAGCAGTTCCCCCGACCGCCCGTCTGGAAACACCATATATTTT. It codes for CASSSPDRPSGNTIYF. This chain joins TRBV6-5 and TRBJ1-3; no reliable D call. CDR1 is MNHEY and CDR2 is SVGAGI in the germline V gene. CDR3 length equals 16 residues. V was shortened by 4 bases and J by 1 base, with 14 bases between the two germline ends.

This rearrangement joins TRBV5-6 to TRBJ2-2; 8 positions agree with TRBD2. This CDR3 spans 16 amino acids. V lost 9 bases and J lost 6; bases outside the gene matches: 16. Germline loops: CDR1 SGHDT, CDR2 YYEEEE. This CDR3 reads CATLRSGTRISGELFF. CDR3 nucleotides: TGTGCCACCCTCCGGTCGGGGACTAGAATTTCCGGGGAGCTGTTTTTT. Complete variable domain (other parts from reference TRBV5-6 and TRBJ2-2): DAGVTQSPTHLIKTRGQQVTLRCSPKSGHDTVSWYQQALGQGPQFIFQYYEEEERQRGNFPDRFSGHQFPNYSSELNVNALLLGDSALYLCATLRSGTRISGELFFGEGSRLTVL.

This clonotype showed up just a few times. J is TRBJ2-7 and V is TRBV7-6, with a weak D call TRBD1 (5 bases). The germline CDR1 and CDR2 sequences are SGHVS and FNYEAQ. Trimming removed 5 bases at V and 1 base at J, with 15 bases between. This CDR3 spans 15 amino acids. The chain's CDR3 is CASSQAWGRSYEQYF. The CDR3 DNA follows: TGTGCCAGCAGCCAGGCGTGGGGCAGGTCCTACGAGCAGTACTTC.

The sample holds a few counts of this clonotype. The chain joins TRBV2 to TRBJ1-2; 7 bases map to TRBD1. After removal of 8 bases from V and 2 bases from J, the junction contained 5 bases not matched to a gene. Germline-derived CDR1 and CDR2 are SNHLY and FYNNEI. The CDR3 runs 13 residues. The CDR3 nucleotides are TGTGCCAGCGGACTACAGGGGAACTATGGCTACACCTTC. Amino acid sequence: CASGLQGNYGYTF.

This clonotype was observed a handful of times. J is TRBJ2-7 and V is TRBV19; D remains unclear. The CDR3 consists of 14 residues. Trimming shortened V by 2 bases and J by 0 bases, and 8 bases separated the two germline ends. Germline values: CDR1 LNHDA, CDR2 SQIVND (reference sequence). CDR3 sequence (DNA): TGTGCCAGTAGTATACGCGCTACCTCCTACGAGCAGTACTTC. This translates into CASSIRATSYEQYF.

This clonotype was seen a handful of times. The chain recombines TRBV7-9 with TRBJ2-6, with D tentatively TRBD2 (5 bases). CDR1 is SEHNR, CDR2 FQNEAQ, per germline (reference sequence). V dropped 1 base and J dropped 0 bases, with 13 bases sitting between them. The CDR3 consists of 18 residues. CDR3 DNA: TGTGCCAGCAGCTTAGTTGGGAGACGAATCTCTGGGGCCAACGTCCTGACTTTC. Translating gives CASSLVGRRISGANVLTF.

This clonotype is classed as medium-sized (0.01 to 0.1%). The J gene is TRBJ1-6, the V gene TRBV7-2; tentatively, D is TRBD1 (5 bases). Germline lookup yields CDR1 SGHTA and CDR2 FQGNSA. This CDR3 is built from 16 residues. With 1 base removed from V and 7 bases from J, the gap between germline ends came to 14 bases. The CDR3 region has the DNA TGTGCCAGCAGCTTAGAGAGGGGACGTGGGAATTCACCCCTCCACTTT. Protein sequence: CASSLERGRGNSPLHF.

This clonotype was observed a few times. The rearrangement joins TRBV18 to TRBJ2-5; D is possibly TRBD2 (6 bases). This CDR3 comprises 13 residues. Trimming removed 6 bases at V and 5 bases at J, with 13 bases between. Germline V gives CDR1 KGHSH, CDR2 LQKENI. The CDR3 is CASSGPEGETQYF. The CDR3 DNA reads TGTGCCAGCTCGGGACCGGAGGGGGAGACCCAGTACTTC.

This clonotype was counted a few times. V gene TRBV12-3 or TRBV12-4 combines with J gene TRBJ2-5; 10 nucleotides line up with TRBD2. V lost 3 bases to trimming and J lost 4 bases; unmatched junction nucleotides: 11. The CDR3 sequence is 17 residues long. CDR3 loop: CASSFRFSGGKGETQYF. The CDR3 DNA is TGTGCCAGCAGTTTTAGGTTTAGCGGGGGGAAGGGAGAGACCCAGTACTTC.

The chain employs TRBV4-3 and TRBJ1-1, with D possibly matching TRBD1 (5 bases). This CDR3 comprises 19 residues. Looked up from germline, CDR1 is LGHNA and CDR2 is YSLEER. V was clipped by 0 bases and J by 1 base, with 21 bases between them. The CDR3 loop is CASSQDGGREVVGNTEAFF. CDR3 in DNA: TGCGCCAGCAGCCAAGATGGGGGACGTGAGGTGGTAGGGAACACTGAAGCTTTCTTT.